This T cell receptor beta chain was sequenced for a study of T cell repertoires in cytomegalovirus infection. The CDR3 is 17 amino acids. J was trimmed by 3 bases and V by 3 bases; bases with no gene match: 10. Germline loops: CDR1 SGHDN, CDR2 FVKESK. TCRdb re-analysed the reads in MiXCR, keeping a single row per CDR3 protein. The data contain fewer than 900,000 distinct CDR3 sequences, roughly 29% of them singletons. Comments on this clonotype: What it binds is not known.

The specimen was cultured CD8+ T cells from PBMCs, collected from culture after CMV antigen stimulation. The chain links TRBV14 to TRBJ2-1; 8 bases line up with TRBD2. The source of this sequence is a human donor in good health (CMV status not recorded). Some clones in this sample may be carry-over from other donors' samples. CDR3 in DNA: TGTGCCAGCAGCCACGGGACTAGAGGTGCTAACTACAATGAGCAGTTCTTC. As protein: CASSHGTRGANYNEQFF.